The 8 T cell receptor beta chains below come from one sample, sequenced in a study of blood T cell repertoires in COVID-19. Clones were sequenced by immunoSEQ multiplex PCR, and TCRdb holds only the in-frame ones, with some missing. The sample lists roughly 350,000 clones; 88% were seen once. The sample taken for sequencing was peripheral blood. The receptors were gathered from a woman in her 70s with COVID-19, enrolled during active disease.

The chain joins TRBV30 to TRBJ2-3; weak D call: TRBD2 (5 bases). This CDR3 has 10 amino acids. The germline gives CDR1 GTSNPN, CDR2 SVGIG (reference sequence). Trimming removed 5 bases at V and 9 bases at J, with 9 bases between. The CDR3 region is CAWGLRTQYF. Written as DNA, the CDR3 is TGTGCCTGGGGACTGAGGACGCAGTATTTT. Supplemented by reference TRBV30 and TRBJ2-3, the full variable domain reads SQTIHQWPATLVQPVGSPLSLECTVEGTSNPNLYWYRQAAGRGLQLLFYSVGIGQISSEVPQNLSASRPQDRQFILSSKKLLLSDSGFYLCAWGLRTQYFGPGTRLTVL.

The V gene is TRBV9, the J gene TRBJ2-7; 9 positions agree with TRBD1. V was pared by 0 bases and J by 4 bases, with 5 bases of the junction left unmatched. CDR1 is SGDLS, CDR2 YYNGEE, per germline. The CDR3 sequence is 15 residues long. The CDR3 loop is CASSVDRGRLYEQYF. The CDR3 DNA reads TGTGCCAGCAGCGTAGACAGGGGGCGTCTTTACGAGCAGTACTTC.

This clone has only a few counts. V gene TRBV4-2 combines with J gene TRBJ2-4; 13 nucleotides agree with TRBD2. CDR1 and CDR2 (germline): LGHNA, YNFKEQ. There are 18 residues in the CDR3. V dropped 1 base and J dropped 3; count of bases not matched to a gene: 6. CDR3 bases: TGTGCCAGCAGCCAAGGTGAACTAGCGGGGGGGAGCAAAAACATTCAGTACTTC. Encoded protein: CASSQGELAGGSKNIQYF.

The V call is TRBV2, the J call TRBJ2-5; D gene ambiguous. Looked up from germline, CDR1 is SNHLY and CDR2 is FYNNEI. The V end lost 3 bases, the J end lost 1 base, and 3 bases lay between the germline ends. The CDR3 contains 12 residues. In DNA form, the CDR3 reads TGTGCCAGCAGTGACGGCCAAGAGACCCAGTACTTC. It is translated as CASSDGQETQYF. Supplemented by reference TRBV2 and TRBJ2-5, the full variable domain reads EPEVTQTPSHQVTQMGQEVILRCVPISNHLYFYWYRQILGQKVEFLVSFYNNEISEKSEIFDDQFSVERPDGSNFTLKIRSTKLEDSAMYFCASSDGQETQYFGPGTRLLVL.

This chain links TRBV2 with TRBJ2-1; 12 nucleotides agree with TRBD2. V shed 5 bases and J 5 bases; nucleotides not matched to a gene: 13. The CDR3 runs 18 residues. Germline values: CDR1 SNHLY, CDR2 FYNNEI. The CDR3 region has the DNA TGTGCCAGCAGTTACTCTGGACTAGCGGGGATGTTGGACAATGAGCAGTTCTTC. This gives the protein CASSYSGLAGMLDNEQFF.

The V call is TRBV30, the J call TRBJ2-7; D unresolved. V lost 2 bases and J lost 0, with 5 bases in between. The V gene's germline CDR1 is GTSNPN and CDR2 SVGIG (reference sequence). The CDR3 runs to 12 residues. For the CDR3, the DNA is TGTGCCTGGAGTAGTAGCTCCTACGAGCAGTACTTC. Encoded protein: CAWSSSSYEQYF.

The CDR3 loop is CASSLSGRGPMNTEAFF. CDR3 nucleotide sequence: TGTGCCAGCAGTTTATCCGGCAGGGGCCCCATGAACACTGAAGCTTTCTTT. The chain recombines TRBV28 with TRBJ1-1, with D perhaps TRBD1 (6 bases). CDR1 and CDR2 from the germline V gene are MDHEN and SYDVKM. The CDR3 contains 17 residues. V was trimmed by 1 base and J by 0 bases, leaving 15 bases between them.

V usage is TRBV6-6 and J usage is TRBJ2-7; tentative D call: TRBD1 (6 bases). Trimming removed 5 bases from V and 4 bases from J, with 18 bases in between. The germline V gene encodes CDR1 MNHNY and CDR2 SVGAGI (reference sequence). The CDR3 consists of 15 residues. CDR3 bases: TGTGCCAGCAGTGACCCGGGACATACTTCTTACGAGCAGTACTTC. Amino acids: CASSDPGHTSYEQYF.